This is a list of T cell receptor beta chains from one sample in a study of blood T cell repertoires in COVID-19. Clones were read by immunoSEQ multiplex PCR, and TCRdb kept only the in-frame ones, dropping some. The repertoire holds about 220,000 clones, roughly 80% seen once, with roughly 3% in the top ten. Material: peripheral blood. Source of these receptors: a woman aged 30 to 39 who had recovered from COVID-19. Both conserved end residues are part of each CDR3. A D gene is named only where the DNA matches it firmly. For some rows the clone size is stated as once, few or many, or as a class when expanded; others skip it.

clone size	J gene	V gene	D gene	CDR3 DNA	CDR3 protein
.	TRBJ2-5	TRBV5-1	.	TGCGCCAGCAGCTACGCCGGAGGGGAAGAGACCCAGTACTTC	CASSYAGGEETQYF
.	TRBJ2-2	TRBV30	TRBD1	TGTGCCTGGGGACAGGGTTCGACCACCGGGGAGCTGTTTTTT	CAWGQGSTTGELFF
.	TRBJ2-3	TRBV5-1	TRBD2	TGCGCCAGCAGCCCCGGGACTAGCGTACCAGATACGCAGTATTTT	CASSPGTSVPDTQYF
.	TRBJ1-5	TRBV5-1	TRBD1	TGCGCCAGCAGCTTTTCTCCGGGACAGGGTAATCAGCCCCAGCATTTT	CASSFSPGQGNQPQHF
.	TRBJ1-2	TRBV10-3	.	TGTGCCATCAGTGAGCCGGTGGGGTTCAGGGTGATCGGCTACACCTTC	CAISEPVGFRVIGYTF
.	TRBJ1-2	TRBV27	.	TGTGCCAGCGTCCAGGGCCAGTGGAACTATGGCTACACCTTC	CASVQGQWNYGYTF
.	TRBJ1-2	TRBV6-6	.	TGTGCCAGCAGTTACTCACAGGTCTATGGCTACACCTTC	CASSYSQVYGYTF
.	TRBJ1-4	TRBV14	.	TGTGCCAGCAGTCCGTCGGGGCCCGGGAGAAAACTGTTTTTT	CASSPSGPGRKLFF
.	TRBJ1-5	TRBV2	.	TGTGCCAGCAGCCAAGTCGGGTTGGGTCAGCCCCAGCATTTT	CASSQVGLGQPQHF
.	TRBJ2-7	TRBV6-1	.	TGTGCCAGCAGTGAAAGGACAGCCAATCCCTACGAGCAGTACTTC	CASSERTANPYEQYF
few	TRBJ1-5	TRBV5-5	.	TGTGCCAGCAGCTTTACAGCTCGACGAAATCAGCCCCAGCATTTT	CASSFTARRNQPQHF
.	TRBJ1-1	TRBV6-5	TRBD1	TGTGCCAGCAGCATCAGGGGGCGCATGAACACTGAAGCTTTCTTT	CASSIRGRMNTEAFF
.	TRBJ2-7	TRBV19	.	TGTGCCAGTAGTCTTCGGGTAGCGGACTCCTACGAGCAGTACTTC	CASSLRVADSYEQYF